This T cell receptor beta chain is drawn from a study of T cells in Graves' hyperthyroidism and ophthalmopathy. Across the whole study: Staff took peripheral blood when the initial diagnosis was made, before any treatment began. Study results and limitations: In blood, most of the thyroid clonotypes expanded above 0.001 were also present. The model foresaw ophthalmopathy a median around 6.8 months prior to onset.

Concerning this clonotype itself: Its cognate antigen is unknown. The germline gene is not matched at one end of the junction; a read error may be the cause.

The CDR3 regions of TCR beta were amplified from RNA transcripts. First-round RT-PCR with HTBI primers amplified the TCR CDR3 region. One entry per CDR3 protein, called by TCRdb with MiXCR from the multiplex PCR reads. The sample consists of about 210,000 distinct CDR3 sequences, 17% of them appearing once. Recently diagnosed hyperthyroidism of less than 2 months' duration affected patients aged 18 to 65. The CDR3 has 17 amino acids. Germline assignment: CDR1 SGHRS and CDR2 YFSETQ. The specimen was blood. The rearrangement uses TRBV5-1 and TRBJ2-3, with 15 bases aligning to TRBD2. The source is a man between 45 and 60 years old with Graves' hyperthyroidism. CDR3 nucleotides: TGCGCCAGCAGCTGGGGACTAGCGGGAGGAAGCACAGATGCGCAGTATTTT. Translating gives CASSWGLAGGSTDAQYF.